This record concerns one T cell receptor (beta chain) sequence. Antigen specificity is unknown. V was shortened by 1 base and J by 1 base, with 9 bases between the two germline ends. Germline V CDR1 and CDR2: LGHDT, YNNKEL (reference sequence). CDR3 length equals 15 residues. The source of the sample is a study of T-cell memory formation after mild COVID-19. Study in general: The study found TCR clusters largely donor specific. Study-level points and caveats: Clones contracting across day 15 to 85 had a balanced CD4/CD8 profile; later expanding clones leaned CD4+. Pre-infection memory held some responding clones, suggesting pre-existing cross-reactive T cells responded.

From 5'RACE with constant-segment primers came TCR alpha and TCR beta cDNA libraries that carried sample barcodes and UMIs. TCRdb re-analysed the 5' RACE reads in MiXCR, keeping a single row per CDR3 protein. This sample has 300,000 to 400,000 distinct CDR3 sequences; 25% to 30% occur once, and the top ten carry roughly 13%. J is TRBJ2-3 and V is TRBV3-1; possible D gene TRBD2, 6 bases. The clonotype originates from an adult woman who had mild COVID-19 (a few samples of this study predate the infection). Cell type and time point are not known. Material: PBMCs or a T cell subset sorted from them (not recorded which). The CDR3 DNA follows: TGTGCCAGCAGCCAAGCCCCGGGGGGCACAGATACGCAGTATTTT. Amino acid sequence: CASSQAPGGTDTQYF.